This TCR beta chain appears in the sequencing data of a study of blood T cell repertoires in COVID-19. Authors' analysis steps: Estimation of nucleated cell counts was performed using reference gene primer amplification. Here immunoSEQ multiplex PCR was the method, and the copy in TCRdb shows in-frame clones only, minus some. V and J calls and clone size are copied from that table; D and trimming were computed from the DNA. The table shows under 130,000 clones, with about four fifths occurring only once. The CDR3 contains 13 residues. Trimming shortened V by 0 bases and J by 9 bases, and 9 bases separated the two germline ends. Looked up from germline, CDR1 is LGHDT and CDR2 is YNNKEL (reference sequence).

What was sequenced was peripheral blood. V and J are TRBV3-1 (or the pseudogene TRBV3-2) and TRBJ2-1, with no clear D. This clonotype originated in a man older than 75 with acute or convalescent COVID-19. The chain's CDR3 is CASSQEVRLEQFF. For the CDR3, the DNA is TGTGCCAGCAGCCAAGAAGTCAGGCTTGAGCAGTTCTTC.